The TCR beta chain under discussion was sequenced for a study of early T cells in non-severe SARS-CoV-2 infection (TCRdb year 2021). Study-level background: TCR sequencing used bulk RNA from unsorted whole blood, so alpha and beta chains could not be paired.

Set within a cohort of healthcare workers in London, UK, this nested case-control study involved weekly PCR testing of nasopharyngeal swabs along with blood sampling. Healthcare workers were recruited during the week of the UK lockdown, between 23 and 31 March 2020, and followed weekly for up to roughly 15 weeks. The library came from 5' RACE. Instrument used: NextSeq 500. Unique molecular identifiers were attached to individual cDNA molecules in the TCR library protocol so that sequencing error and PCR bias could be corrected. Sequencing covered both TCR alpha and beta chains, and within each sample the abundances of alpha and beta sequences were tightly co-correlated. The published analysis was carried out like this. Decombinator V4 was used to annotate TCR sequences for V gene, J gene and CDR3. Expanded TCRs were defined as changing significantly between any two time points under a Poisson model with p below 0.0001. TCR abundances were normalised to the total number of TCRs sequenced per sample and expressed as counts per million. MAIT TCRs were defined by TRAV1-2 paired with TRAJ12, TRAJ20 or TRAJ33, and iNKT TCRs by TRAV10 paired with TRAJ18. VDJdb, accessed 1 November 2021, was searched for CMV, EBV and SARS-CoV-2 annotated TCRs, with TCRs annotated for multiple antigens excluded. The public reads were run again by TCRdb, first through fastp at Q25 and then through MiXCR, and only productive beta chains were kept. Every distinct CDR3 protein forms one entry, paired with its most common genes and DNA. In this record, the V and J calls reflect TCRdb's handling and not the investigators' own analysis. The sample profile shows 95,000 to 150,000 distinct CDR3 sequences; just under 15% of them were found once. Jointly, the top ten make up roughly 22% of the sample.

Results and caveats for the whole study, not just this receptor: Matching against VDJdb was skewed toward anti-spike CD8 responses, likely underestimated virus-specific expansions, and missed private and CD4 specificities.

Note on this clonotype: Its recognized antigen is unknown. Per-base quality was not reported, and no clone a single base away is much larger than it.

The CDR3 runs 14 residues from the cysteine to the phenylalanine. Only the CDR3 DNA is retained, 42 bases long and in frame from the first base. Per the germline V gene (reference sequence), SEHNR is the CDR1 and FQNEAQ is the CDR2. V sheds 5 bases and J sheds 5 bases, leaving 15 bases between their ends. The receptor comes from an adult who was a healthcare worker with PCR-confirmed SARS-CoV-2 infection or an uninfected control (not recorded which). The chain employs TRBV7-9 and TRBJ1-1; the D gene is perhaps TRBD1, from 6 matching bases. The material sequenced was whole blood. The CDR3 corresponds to CASSPSTGWTEAFF. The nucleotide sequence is TGTGCCAGCAGCCCCAGCACAGGGTGGACTGAAGCTTTCTTT.